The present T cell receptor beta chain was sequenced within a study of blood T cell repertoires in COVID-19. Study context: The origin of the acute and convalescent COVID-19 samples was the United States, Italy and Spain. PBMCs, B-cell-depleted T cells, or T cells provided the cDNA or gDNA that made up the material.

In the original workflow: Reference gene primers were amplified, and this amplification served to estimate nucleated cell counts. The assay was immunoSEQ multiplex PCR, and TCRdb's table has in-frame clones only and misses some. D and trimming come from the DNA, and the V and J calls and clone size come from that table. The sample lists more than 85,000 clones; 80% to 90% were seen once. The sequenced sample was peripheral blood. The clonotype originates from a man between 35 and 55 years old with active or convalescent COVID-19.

CDR3: CASVAGSGNTIYF. The DNA of the CDR3 is TGTGCCAGTGTAGCAGGGTCTGGAAACACCATATATTTT. V is TRBV6-5 and J is TRBJ1-3; perhaps TRBD1 as D (5 bases). There are 13 residues in the CDR3. The V end was cut by 9 bases, the J end by 1 base, with 10 bases between. Germline-derived CDR1 and CDR2 are MNHEY and SVGAGI.